This is a list of T cell receptor beta chains from one sample in a study of T cell responses to AZD1222 COVID-19 vaccine. This table comes from immunoSEQ multiplex PCR, and its TCRdb copy is limited to in-frame clones, with some not included. The table includes 150,000 or so clones, about nine tenths detected once. This sample comprised peripheral blood, obtained 28 days after the second AZD1222 dose. Receptors originate from an adult who received the AZD1222 COVID-19 vaccine. Each CDR3 is given with its conserved first and last residue. The D gene is left open where the match is weak. The listing skips clone size in some rows; elsewhere it reads once, few, many or a size class.

size,length,V,D,J,CDR3,DNA
.,12,TRBV5-6,.,TRBJ1-2,CASSSGPYGYTF,TGTGCCAGCAGCTCCGGACCTTATGGCTACACCTTC
.,15,TRBV4-2,TRBD1,TRBJ1-2,CASSQALGQVYGYTF,TGTGCCAGCAGCCAAGCCCTGGGACAGGTCTATGGCTACACCTTC
.,17,TRBV27,.,TRBJ1-4,CASSLRRQGGANEKLFF,TGTGCCAGCAGTCTGAGACGGCAAGGGGGGGCTAATGAAAAACTGTTTTTT
.,14,TRBV18,.,TRBJ2-2,CASSPLHGPEELFF,TGTGCCAGCTCACCACTCCACGGGCCAGAGGAGCTGTTTTTT
few,16,TRBV27,TRBD1,TRBJ1-5,CASSRQGALGNQPQHF,TGTGCCAGCAGTCGACAGGGGGCCTTGGGCAATCAGCCCCAGCATTTT
.,14,TRBV19,.,TRBJ1-3,CASGTRGSGNTIYF,TGTGCCAGTGGCACAAGAGGGAGCGGAAACACCATATATTTT
.,14,TRBV19,.,TRBJ2-6,CALIPPSGANVLTF,TGTGCCCTAATACCCCCCTCTGGGGCCAACGTCCTGACTTTC
once,14,TRBV9,TRBD1,TRBJ1-1,CASSDGTANTEAFF,TGTGCCAGCAGCGACGGGACAGCGAACACTGAAGCTTTCTTT
.,11,TRBV20-1,.,TRBJ2-7,CSAPRNYEQYF,TGCAGTGCCCCTCGAAATTACGAGCAGTACTTC
.,13,TRBV5-8,.,TRBJ1-2,CASSLVGSYGYTF,TGTGCCAGCAGCCTGGTCGGCAGCTATGGCTACACCTTC
.,16,TRBV5-1,TRBD2,TRBJ2-1,CASRPGLAGVDNEQFF,TGCGCCAGCAGACCGGGACTAGCGGGAGTGGATAATGAGCAGTTCTTC
.,13,TRBV12-3/TRBV12-4,.,TRBJ1-2,CASSPGEGYGYTF,TGTGCCAGCAGTCCTGGGGAAGGGTATGGCTACACCTTC
.,15,TRBV27,.,TRBJ2-1,CASSLAASSYNEQFF,TGTGCCAGCAGTTTAGCGGCAAGCTCCTACAATGAGCAGTTCTTC
.,16,TRBV6-2/TRBV6-3,.,TRBJ2-3,CASSYSSSGSTDTQYF,TGTGCCAGCAGTTACTCGAGCAGCGGCAGCACAGATACGCAGTATTTT
.,14,TRBV10-3,.,TRBJ2-3,CAISPPGSTDTQYF,TGTGCCATCAGCCCCCCCGGCAGCACAGATACGCAGTATTTT
.,10,TRBV28,.,TRBJ2-3,CSIRADTQYF,TGCTCCATCCGGGCAGATACGCAGTATTTT
.,13,TRBV6-5,TRBD2,TRBJ2-5,CAIQRGWQETQYF,TGTGCCATCCAGCGGGGGTGGCAAGAGACCCAGTACTTC
.,15,TRBV5-1,TRBD1,TRBJ2-7,CASSFGQGVSYEQYF,TGCGCCAGCAGCTTCGGACAGGGGGTAAGCTACGAGCAGTACTTC
.,14,TRBV19,.,TRBJ1-6,CASSRLRGNSPLHF,TGTGCCAGTAGTAGGTTACGGGGAAATTCACCCCTCCACTTT
.,16,TRBV6-5,.,TRBJ2-1,CASSYSRAGSYNEQFF,TGTGCCAGCAGTTACTCGCGGGCGGGCTCCTACAATGAGCAGTTCTTC
.,15,TRBV5-4,.,TRBJ2-2,CASSLGLSHTGELFF,TGTGCCAGCAGCCTAGGGTTATCCCACACCGGGGAGCTGTTTTTT
.,15,TRBV5-6,TRBD1,TRBJ2-1,CASSRGRGRGNEQFF,TGTGCCAGCAGCCGCGGCAGGGGGCGAGGCAATGAGCAGTTCTTC
once,15,TRBV7-5,.,TRBJ2-3,CARSPSLGGTDTQYF,TGTGCCAGAAGCCCATCCCTAGGGGGCACAGATACGCAGTATTTT
once,13,TRBV12-5,.,TRBJ2-5,CASGLDLKRSQYF,TGTGCTAGTGGTTTGGACCTTAAACGTTCCCAGTACTTC
.,13,TRBV24-1,TRBD1,TRBJ2-1,CATSGRGLGEQFF,TGTGCCACCAGTGGCAGGGGGCTGGGGGAGCAGTTCTTC
.,15,TRBV2,.,TRBJ1-2,CASSDDRITSYGYTF,TGTGCCAGCAGTGACGACAGGATTACTTCCTATGGCTACACCTTC
many,14,TRBV14,.,TRBJ2-1,CASSQVLFAYEQFF,TGTGCCAGCAGCCAAGTACTATTCGCGTATGAGCAGTTCTTC
.,14,TRBV5-6,.,TRBJ1-2,CASSLELGWYGYTF,TGTGCCAGCAGCTTGGAGCTGGGGTGGTATGGCTACACCTTC
few,19,TRBV3-1/TRBV3-2,TRBD2,TRBJ2-2,CASSPIITGLAGGTGELFF,TGTGCCAGCAGCCCAATAATAACCGGACTAGCGGGAGGTACCGGGGAGCTGTTTTTT
.,14,TRBV6-5,TRBD1,TRBJ1-1,CASSLTGGGTEAFF,TGTGCCAGCAGTCTTACAGGGGGGGGCACTGAAGCTTTCTTT
.,16,TRBV7-8,.,TRBJ2-3,CASSLARFGPRDTQYF,TGTGCCAGCAGCTTAGCGAGGTTTGGGCCTCGGGATACGCAGTATTTT
.,12,TRBV5-1,TRBD1,TRBJ2-7,CASSRQGYEQYF,TGCGCCAGCAGCCGACAGGGCTACGAGCAGTACTTC
.,14,TRBV30,.,TRBJ1-2,CAWSRAATNYGYTF,TGTGCCTGGAGCCGGGCCGCCACTAACTATGGCTACACCTTC
.,13,TRBV6-4,.,TRBJ2-3,CASSGGSTDTQYF,TGTGCCAGCAGTGGTGGTAGCACAGATACGCAGTATTTT
.,13,TRBV30,.,TRBJ1-1,CAWSVQPNTEAFF,TGTGCCTGGAGTGTACAGCCGAACACTGAAGCTTTCTTT
.,15,TRBV29-1,TRBD2,TRBJ2-1,CSVRRLAGLNNEQFF,TGCAGCGTGCGTCGGCTAGCGGGCTTAAACAATGAGCAGTTCTTC
.,12,TRBV10-3,.,TRBJ2-7,CASRENSYEQYF,TGTGCCTCAAGGGAGAACTCCTACGAGCAGTACTTC
.,12,TRBV12-3/TRBV12-4,.,TRBJ1-2,CASSFTGNGYTF,TGTGCCAGCAGTTTTACAGGGAATGGCTACACCTTC
.,15,TRBV6-5,.,TRBJ2-3,CASTAEKTSTDTQYF,TGTGCCAGCACGGCGGAGAAGACTAGCACAGATACGCAGTATTTT
.,17,TRBV5-1,TRBD2,TRBJ2-1,CASSLGPLAGGNNEQFF,TGCGCCAGCAGCTTGGGGCCCCTAGCGGGAGGGAACAATGAGCAGTTCTTC
.,13,TRBV2,.,TRBJ1-2,CASMEGEGYGYTF,TGTGCCAGCATGGAGGGGGAAGGCTATGGCTACACCTTC
.,12,TRBV6-5,.,TRBJ1-5,CASRSFDQPQHF,TGTGCCAGCAGATCGTTCGATCAGCCCCAGCATTTT
.,12,TRBV29-1,.,TRBJ2-5,CSVEGVGETQYF,TGCAGCGTTGAAGGGGTCGGGGAGACCCAGTACTTC
.,14,TRBV28,.,TRBJ2-3,CASSLAGQGDTQYF,TGTGCCAGCAGTTTAGCGGGGCAGGGAGATACGCAGTATTTT
.,18,TRBV7-9,TRBD2,TRBJ2-5,CASSPDLMGGRIGETQYF,TGTGCCAGCAGCCCAGACTTGATGGGCGGGAGGATTGGAGAGACCCAGTACTTC
few,14,TRBV9,TRBD1,TRBJ1-2,CASSVLTGGFGYTF,TGTGCCAGCAGCGTACTGACAGGGGGCTTTGGCTACACCTTC
.,16,TRBV7-2,TRBD2,TRBJ2-3,CASSLRGFAGGRTQYF,TGTGCCAGCAGCCTACGGGGGTTCGCGGGAGGGCGTACGCAGTATTTT
.,11,TRBV30,.,TRBJ2-7,CAWSLSYEQYF,TGTGCCTGGAGTCTTTCCTACGAGCAGTACTTC
.,16,TRBV7-3,TRBD2,TRBJ2-1,CASSPPGTNSYNEQFF,TGTGCCAGCAGCCCCCCCGGGACTAACTCCTACAATGAGCAGTTCTTC
.,13,TRBV5-4,.,TRBJ1-1,CASSRDTLTEAFF,TGTGCCAGCAGCAGAGACACCCTCACTGAAGCTTTCTTT
.,14,TRBV7-2,.,TRBJ1-1,CASSFLSGNTEAFF,TGTGCCAGCAGCTTCTTGTCAGGCAACACTGAAGCTTTCTTT
.,16,TRBV5-4,TRBD1,TRBJ1-1,CASSLGPGGQGAEAFF,TGTGCCAGCAGCTTGGGGCCAGGGGGACAGGGGGCGGAAGCTTTCTTT
.,8,TRBV29-1,.,TRBJ1-2,CSVGGYTF,TGCAGCGTTGGTGGCTACACCTTC
.,15,TRBV27,TRBD2,TRBJ2-1,CASSREAVRYNEQFF,TGTGCCAGCAGCCGGGAGGCAGTCCGCTACAATGAGCAGTTCTTC
.,14,TRBV27,.,TRBJ2-7,CASSLSASSYEQYF,TGTGCCAGCAGTTTATCCGCGAGCTCCTACGAGCAGTACTTC
.,14,TRBV18,TRBD2,TRBJ2-7,CASSPTSGSGEQYF,TGTGCCAGCTCACCGACTAGCGGGAGTGGTGAGCAGTACTTC
.,15,TRBV6-6,.,TRBJ2-7,CASSPYRELSYEQYF,TGTGCCAGCAGTCCGTACAGGGAACTCTCCTACGAGCAGTACTTC
.,14,TRBV27,.,TRBJ2-7,CASSFGSGAYEQYF,TGTGCCAGCAGTTTTGGTTCAGGAGCCTACGAGCAGTACTTC